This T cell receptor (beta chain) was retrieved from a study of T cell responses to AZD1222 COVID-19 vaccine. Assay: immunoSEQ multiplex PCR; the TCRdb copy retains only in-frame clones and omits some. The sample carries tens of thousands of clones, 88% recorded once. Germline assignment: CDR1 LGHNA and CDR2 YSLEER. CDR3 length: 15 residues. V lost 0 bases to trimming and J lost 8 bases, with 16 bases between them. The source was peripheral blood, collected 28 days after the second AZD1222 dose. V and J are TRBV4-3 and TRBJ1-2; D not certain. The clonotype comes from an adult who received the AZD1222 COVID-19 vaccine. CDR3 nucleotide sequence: TGCGCCAGCAGCCAAGACCGGCCGGTCGTTGGGGGCTACACCTTC. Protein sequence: CASSQDRPVVGGYTF.